The next 4 T cell receptor beta chains were all read from a single sample in a study of blood T cells in healthy people across ages. Then a second PCR, running about 7 to 11 cycles, was carried out with a sample-barcoded 5' primer and a J-beta primer mix. TCRdb independently ran MiXCR on the 5' RACE reads; one entry per CDR3 protein. The sample shows around 1.1 million distinct CDR3 sequences, less than 45% of them seen only once. The sample taken for sequencing was blood. The receptors were gathered from a man aged 18 to 29 in good health.

This chain uses TRBV12-3 or TRBV12-4 with TRBJ1-5, with TRBD1 as a possible D gene (6 bases). Trimming took 5 bases from V and 1 from J, leaving 12 bases between them. The CDR3 consists of 15 residues. CDR3 sequence reads: CASSHRGGSNQPQHF. The CDR3, as DNA: TGTGCCAGCAGTCACCGAGGGGGGAGCAATCAGCCCCAGCATTTT.

This clonotype was observed at least ten times. V gene TRBV6-6 combines with J gene TRBJ1-2; 10 bases map to TRBD1. The V gene end was trimmed by 5 bases and the J gene end by 4 bases; junction bases not matched to a gene: 4. The CDR3 consists of 14 residues. Germline V gene sequence: CDR1 MNHNY, CDR2 SVGAGI (reference sequence). The CDR3, as DNA: TGTGCCAGCAGTCCGGGACAGGGGATCTATGGCTACACCTTC. Amino acid sequence: CASSPGQGIYGYTF.

The chain carries TRBV14 and TRBJ2-3; the match to TRBD1 covers 7 bases. The germline V gene has CDR1 SGHDN and CDR2 FVKESK. V lost 0 bases to trimming and J lost 4 bases; unmatched junction nucleotides: 10. The CDR3 consists of 17 residues. This CDR3 reads CASSQDVGQAYSDTQYF. For the CDR3, the DNA is TGTGCCAGCAGCCAAGATGTAGGACAGGCATATTCAGATACGCAGTATTTT.

This chain joins TRBV5-1 and TRBJ2-1; perhaps TRBD2 as D (5 bases). The V and J ends lost 5 bases and 7 bases respectively, with 10 bases between them. The germline gives CDR1 SGHRS, CDR2 YFSETQ. The CDR3 totals 12 residues. In nucleotides, the CDR3 is TGCGCCAGCAGTTCGGACTGGAATGAGCAGTTCTTC. Its protein product is CASSSDWNEQFF.